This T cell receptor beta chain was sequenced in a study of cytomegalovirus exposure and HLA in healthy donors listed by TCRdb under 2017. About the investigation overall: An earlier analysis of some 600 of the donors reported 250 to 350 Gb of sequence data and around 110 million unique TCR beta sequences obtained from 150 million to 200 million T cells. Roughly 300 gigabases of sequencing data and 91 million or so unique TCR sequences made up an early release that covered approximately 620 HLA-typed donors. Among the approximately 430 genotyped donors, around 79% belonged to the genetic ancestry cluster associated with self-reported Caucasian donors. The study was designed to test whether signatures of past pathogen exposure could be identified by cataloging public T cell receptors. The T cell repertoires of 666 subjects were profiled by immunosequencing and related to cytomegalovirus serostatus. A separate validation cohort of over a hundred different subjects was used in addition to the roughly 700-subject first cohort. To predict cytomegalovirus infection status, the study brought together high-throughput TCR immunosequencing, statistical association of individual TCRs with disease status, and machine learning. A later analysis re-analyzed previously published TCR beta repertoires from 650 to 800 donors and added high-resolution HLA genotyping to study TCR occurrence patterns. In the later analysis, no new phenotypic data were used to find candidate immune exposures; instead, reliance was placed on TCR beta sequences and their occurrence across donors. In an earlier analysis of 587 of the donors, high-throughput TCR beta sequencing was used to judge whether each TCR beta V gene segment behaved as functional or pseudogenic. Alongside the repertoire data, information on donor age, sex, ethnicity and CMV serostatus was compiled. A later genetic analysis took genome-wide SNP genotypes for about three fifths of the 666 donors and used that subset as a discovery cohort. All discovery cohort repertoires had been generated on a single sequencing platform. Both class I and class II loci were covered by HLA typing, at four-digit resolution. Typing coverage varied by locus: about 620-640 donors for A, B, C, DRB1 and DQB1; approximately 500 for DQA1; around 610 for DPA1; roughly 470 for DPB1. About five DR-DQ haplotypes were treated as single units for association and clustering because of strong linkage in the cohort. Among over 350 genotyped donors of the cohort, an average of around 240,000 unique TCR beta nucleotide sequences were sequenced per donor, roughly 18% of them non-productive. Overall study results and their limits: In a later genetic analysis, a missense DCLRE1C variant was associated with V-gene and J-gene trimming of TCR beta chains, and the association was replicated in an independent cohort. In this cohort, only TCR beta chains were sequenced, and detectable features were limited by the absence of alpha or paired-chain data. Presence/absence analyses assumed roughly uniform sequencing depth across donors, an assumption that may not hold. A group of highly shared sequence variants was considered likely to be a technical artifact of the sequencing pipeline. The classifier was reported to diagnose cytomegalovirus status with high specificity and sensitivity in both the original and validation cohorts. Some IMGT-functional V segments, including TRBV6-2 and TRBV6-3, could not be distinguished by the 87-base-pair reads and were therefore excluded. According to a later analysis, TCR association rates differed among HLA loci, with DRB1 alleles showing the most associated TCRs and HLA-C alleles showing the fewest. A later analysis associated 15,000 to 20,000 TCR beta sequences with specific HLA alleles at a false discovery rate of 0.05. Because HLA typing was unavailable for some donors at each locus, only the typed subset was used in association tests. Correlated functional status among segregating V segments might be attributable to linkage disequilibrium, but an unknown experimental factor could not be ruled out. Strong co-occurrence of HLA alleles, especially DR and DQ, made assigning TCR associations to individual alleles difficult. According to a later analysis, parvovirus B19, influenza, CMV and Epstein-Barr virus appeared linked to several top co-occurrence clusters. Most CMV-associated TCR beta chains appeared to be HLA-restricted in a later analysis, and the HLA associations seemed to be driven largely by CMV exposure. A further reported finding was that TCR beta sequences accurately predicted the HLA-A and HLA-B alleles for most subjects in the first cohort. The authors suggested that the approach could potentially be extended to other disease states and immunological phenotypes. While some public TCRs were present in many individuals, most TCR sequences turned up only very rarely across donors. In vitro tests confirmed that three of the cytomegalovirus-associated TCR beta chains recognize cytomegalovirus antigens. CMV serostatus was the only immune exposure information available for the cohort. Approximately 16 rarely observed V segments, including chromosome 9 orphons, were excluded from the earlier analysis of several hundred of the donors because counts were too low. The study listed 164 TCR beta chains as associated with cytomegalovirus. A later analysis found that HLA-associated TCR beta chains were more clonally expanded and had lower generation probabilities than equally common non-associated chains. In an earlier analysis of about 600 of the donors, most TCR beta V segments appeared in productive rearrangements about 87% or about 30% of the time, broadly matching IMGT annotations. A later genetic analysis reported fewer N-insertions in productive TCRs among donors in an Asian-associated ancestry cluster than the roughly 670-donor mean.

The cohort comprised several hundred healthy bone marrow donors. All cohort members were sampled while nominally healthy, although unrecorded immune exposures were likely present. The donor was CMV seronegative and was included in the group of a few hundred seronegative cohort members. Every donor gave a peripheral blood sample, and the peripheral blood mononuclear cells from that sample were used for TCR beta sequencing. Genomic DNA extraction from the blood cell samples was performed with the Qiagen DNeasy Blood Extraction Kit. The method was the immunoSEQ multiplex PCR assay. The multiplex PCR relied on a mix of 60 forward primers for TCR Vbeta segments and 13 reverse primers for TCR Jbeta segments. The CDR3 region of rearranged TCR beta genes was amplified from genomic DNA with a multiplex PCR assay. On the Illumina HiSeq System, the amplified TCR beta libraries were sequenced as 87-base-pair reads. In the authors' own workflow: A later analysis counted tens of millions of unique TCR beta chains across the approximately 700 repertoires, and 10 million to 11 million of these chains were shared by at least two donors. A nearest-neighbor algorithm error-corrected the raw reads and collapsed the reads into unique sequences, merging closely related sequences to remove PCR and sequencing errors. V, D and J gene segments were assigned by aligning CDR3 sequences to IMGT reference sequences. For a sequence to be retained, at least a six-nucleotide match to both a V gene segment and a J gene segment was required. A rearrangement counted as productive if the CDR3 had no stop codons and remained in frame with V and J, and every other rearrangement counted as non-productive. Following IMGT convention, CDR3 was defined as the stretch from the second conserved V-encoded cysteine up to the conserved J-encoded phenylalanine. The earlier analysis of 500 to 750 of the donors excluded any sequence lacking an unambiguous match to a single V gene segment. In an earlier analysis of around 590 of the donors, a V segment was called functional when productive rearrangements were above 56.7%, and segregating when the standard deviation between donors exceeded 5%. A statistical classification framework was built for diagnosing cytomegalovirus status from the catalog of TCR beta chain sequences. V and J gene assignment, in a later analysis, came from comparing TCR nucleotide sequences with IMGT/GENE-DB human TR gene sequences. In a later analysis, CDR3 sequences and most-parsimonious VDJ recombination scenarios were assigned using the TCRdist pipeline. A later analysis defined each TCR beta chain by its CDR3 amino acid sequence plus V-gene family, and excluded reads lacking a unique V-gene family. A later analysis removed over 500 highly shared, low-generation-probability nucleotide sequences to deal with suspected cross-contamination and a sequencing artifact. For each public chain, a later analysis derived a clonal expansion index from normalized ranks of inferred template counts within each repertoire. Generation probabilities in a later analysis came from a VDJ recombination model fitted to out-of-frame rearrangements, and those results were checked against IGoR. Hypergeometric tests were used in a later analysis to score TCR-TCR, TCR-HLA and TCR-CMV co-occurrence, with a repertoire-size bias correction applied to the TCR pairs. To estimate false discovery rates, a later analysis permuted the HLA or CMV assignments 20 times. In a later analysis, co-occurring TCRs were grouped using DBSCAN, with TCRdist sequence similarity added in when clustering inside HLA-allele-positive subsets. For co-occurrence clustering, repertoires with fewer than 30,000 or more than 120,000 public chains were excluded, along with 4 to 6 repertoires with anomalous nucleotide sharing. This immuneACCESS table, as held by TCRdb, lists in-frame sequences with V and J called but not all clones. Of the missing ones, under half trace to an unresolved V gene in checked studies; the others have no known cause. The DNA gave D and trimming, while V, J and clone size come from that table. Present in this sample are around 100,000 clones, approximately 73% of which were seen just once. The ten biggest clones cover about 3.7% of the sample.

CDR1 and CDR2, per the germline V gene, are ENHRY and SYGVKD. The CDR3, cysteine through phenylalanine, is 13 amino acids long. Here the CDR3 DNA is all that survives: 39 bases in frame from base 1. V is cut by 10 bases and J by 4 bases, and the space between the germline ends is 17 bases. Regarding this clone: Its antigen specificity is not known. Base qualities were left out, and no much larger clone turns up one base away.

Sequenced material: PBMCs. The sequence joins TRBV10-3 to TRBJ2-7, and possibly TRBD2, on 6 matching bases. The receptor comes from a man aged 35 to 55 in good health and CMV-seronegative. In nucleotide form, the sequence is TGTGCCAACTCGGAGGGCGTTCCGTACGAGCAGTACTTC. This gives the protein CANSEGVPYEQYF.